This TCR beta chain was sequenced during a study of Graves' ophthalmopathy and Graves' hyperthyroidism (dated by TCRdb to about 2018). Regarding the complete study: Stable hyperthyroidism was defined as no progression to ophthalmopathy within 18 months of follow-up. The study used TCR beta repertoire signatures to distinguish Graves' ophthalmopathy from Graves' hyperthyroidism and to predict progression to ophthalmopathy. In total, over 130 blood samples were TCR-sequenced: around 42 ophthalmopathy, around 75 hyperthyroidism and some 17 hyperthyroidism-to-ophthalmopathy patients. To explore V-J signatures distinguishing ophthalmopathy from hyperthyroidism, a discovery set of about a hundred patients (roughly 44 ophthalmopathy, 55 to 60 stable hyperthyroidism) was enrolled. For independent validation, a separate cohort was made up of 18 hyperthyroidism patients plus 17 patients who later progressed from hyperthyroidism to ophthalmopathy. T-cell repertoires of thyroid tissue and blood were compared in five or six hyperthyroidism patients. After sampling, hyperthyroidism patients received methimazole starting at 30 mg daily, and ophthalmopathy patients received high-dose intravenous methylprednisolone. General findings and caveats noted by the study authors: Among expanded thyroid clonotypes with frequency above 0.001, most also showed up in blood, which suggests that blood repertoires may reflect the thyroid immune response. Sample size was not statistically predetermined, and group allocation was not concealed from the investigators. In validation, the model predicted ophthalmopathy progression with about 70% sensitivity and roughly 72% specificity; 12 predicted patients were CT-confirmed with GO in a median of about 6.2 months. In cross-validation, the 13-signature model distinguished ophthalmopathy from stable hyperthyroidism with roughly 90% sensitivity and roughly 81% specificity, and in the test set the corresponding values were approximately 80% and 68%.

For repertoire sequencing, TCR beta CDR3 regions were amplified from RNA transcripts. The first round of RT-PCR was done with HTBI primers and the Qiagen OneStep RT-PCR kit, and was followed by a second round of multiplex PCR, then size selection and purification. Libraries were sequenced paired-end with 100 bp reads on an Illumina HiSeq2000. Under the source paper's analysis protocol: SOAPnuke was used to process the reads, throwing out any read that had adapters, had uncalled bases, had a mean Phred below 15, or lacked an exact constant-primer or identifier match. COPE v1.2.5 was used to merge high-quality paired reads. Each unique nucleotide sequence was treated as a clonotype, and MiTCR v1.1 was used to align the clonotypes to the IMGT TRB V, D and J references. Only V-J combinations with frequency above 0.0001 were analysed, covering more than 99% of repertoires. For each V-J combination, a TCR clonal expansion and chaos score was defined as the ratio of F50 clonal expansion to chaos observed in the TCRdist matrix. Welch's t-statistics and random forest were used to reduce the features to 13 V-J combinations, which were then used as input to a naive Bayes classifier. The Morisita-Horn index was used to measure how similar the thyroid and blood repertoires were. The public reads were reanalyzed by TCRdb: fastp trimming at Q25, MiXCR alignment, in-frame beta chains only. A single entry per CDR3 protein holds the most common genes and DNA from its merged rows. The V and J calls were determined by TCRdb, not by the authors. The sample table lists over a million distinct CDR3 sequences, less than 45% of them with a count of one. 11% of the sample is held by the ten biggest clonotypes.

The CDR3 sequence holds 15 residues, the cysteine and phenylalanine included. Only CDR3 DNA remains: 45 bases, in frame from the first base. V was cut back by 1 base and J by 0 bases, leaving a gap of 10 bases between them. CDR1 SSHAT and CDR2 FNYEAQ are derived from the germline V gene (reference sequence). This clonotype was detected ten times or more. What this receptor recognizes is not known. Base qualities are not at hand, and no much larger clone is one base apart. Hyperthyroidism patients were newly diagnosed, were aged 18 to 65 years, and had a disease duration under 2 months. Patients were excluded if they had other autoimmune diseases, uncontrolled infections, pregnancy or lactation. Clinical symptoms, serum thyroxine, TRAb, thyroid ultrasound and orbital computed tomography formed the basis of the diagnosis. Trizol reagent was used to extract the total RNA, and its quality was then checked on an Agilent 2100 Bioanalyzer.

Sample: peripheral blood or thyroid tissue (not recorded which). In this chain, TRBV7-7 is recombined with TRBJ2-7; the D segment may tentatively be TRBD1 or TRBD2, each giving 5 matched bases. The TCR comes from an adult man with Graves' hyperthyroidism. The CDR3 protein sequence reads: CASSLGDGGSYEQYF. The DNA is as follows: TGTGCCAGCAGCTTAGGGGATGGGGGCTCCTACGAGCAGTACTTC. With the portions outside the CDR3 filled from the reference TRBV7-7 and TRBJ2-7 genes, the complete variable region becomes GAGVSQSPRYKVTKRGQDVTLRCDPISSHATLYWYQQALGQGPEFLTYFNYEAQPDKSGLPSDRFSAERPEGSISTLTIQRTEQRDSAMYRCASSLGDGGSYEQYFGPGTRLTVT.